The entry that follows covers one T cell receptor beta chain sequence. What it recognizes is unknown. There were healthy Caucasian individuals from Russia, aged 6 to 90, serving as donors. The sample comes from a study of blood T cells in healthy people across ages. This CDR3 is 16 amino acids long. CDR1 is SGHRS and CDR2 is YFSETQ in the germline V gene. Combining a sample-barcoded 5' primer with a J-beta primer mix, a second PCR ran for roughly 7 to 12 cycles. A tag from a template-switch adaptor with 12 random nucleotides marked each cDNA molecule. Using its own MiXCR run on the 5' RACE reads, TCRdb lists one record per CDR3 protein. This table has about 580,000 distinct CDR3 sequences, roughly 48% appearing once. Regarding the study as a whole: Naive CD4+ cells and diversity were both higher in long-lived donors than in aged donors. While age rose, TCR beta diversity per million T cells dropped in a roughly linear way.

The source is an older man in good health. The chain carries TRBV5-1 and TRBJ2-4; 11 bases align to TRBD1. The closer fit of TRBJ2-7 to the DNA end suggests the J call may be wrong. The sequenced material came from blood. CDR3 protein: CASSFLPGQGAYEQYF. The CDR3 nucleotides are TGCGCCAGCAGCTTCCTACCGGGACAGGGGGCCTACGAGCAGTACTTC.